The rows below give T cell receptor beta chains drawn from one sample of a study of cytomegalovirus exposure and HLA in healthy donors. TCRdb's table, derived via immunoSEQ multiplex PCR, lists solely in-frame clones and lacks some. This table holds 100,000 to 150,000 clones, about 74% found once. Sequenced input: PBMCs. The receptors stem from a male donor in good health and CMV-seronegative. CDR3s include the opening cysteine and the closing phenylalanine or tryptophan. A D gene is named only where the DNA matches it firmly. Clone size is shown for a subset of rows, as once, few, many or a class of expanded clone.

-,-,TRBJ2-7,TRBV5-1,CASSPRPIAVSYEQYF,TGCGCCAGCAGCCCACGGCCTATAGCGGTTTCCTACGAGCAGTACTTC
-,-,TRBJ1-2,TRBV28,CASSHRQSLPYGYTF,TGTGCCAGCAGCCACCGACAGAGTCTCCCCTATGGCTACACCTTC
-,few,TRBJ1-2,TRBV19,CASSKKWTDYGYTF,TGTGCCAGTAGTAAGAAGTGGACAGACTATGGCTACACCTTC
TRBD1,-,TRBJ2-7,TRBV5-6,CASSAAGQGFWVEYF,TGTGCCAGCAGCGCCGCGGGACAGGGGTTTTGGGTGGAGTACTTC
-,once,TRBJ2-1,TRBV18,CASSPLTRNNEQFF,TGTGCCAGCTCACCTTTGACTAGAAACAATGAGCAGTTCTTC
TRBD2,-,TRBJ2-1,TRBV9,CASSVVLAGGEQFF,TGTGCCAGCAGCGTAGTCCTAGCGGGTGGCGAGCAGTTCTTC
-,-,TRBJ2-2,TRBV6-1,CASSEGRRIGELFF,TGTGCCAGCAGTGAAGGGAGACGGATCGGGGAGCTGTTTTTT
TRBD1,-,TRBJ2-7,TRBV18,CASSRTGTGPTYEQYF,TGTGCCAGCTCACGAACCGGGACAGGGCCAACCTACGAGCAGTACTTC
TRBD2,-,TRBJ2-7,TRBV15,CATSGREAEQYF,TGTGCCACCAGCGGGCGGGAGGCGGAGCAGTACTTC
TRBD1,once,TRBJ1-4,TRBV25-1,CANSDQGAWGTNEKLFF,TGTGCCAACAGTGATCAGGGGGCTTGGGGGACTAATGAAAAACTGTTTTTT
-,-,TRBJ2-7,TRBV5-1,CASSFLANSYEQYF,TGCGCCAGCAGCTTTTTAGCGAACTCCTACGAGCAGTACTTC
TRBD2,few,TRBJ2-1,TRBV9,CASSVVGLAPYNEQFF,TGTGCCAGCAGCGTAGTCGGACTAGCCCCCTACAATGAGCAGTTCTTC
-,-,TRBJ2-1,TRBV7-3,CASSANPGTSGSYNEQFF,TGTGCCAGCAGCGCAAACCCCGGGACTTCGGGCTCCTACAATGAGCAGTTCTTC
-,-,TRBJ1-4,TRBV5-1,CASSSNIQATNEKLFF,TGCGCCAGCAGCTCCAATATACAAGCAACTAATGAAAAACTGTTTTTT
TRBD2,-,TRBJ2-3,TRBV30,CAWSLAGGADTQYF,TGTGCCTGGAGCCTAGCGGGAGGGGCAGATACGCAGTATTTT
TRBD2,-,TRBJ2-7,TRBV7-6,CASGTRGGRQYF,TGTGCCAGCGGGACGAGGGGCGGGAGACAGTACTTC
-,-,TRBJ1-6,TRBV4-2,CASSQSQSTGSPLHF,TGTGCCAGCAGCCAATCGCAGAGTACGGGTTCACCCCTCCACTTT
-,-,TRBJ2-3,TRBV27,CASSSRRGSTDTQYF,TGTGCCAGCAGTTCCCGACGCGGGAGCACAGATACGCAGTATTTT
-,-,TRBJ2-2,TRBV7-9,CASSPQGMGTGELFF,TGTGCCAGCAGCCCCCAGGGTATGGGAACCGGGGAGCTGTTTTTT
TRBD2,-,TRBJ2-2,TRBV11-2,CASEREGSRAGELFF,TGTGCCAGTGAGCGGGAGGGATCTAGAGCCGGGGAGCTGTTTTTT
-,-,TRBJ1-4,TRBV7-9,CASSPAQRVTNEKLFF,TGTGCCAGCAGCCCCGCCCAACGGGTGACTAATGAAAAACTGTTTTTT
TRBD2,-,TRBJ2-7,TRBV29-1,CSATPLASGPSYEQYF,TGCAGCGCTACCCCACTGGCTAGCGGACCCTCCTACGAGCAGTACTTC
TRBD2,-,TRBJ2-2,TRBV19,CASGEIAGGFTGELFF,TGTGCCAGTGGCGAAATAGCGGGAGGGTTCACCGGGGAGCTGTTTTTT
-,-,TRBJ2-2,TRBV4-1,CASSQVRTGELFF,TGCGCCAGCAGCCAAGTCCGCACCGGGGAGCTGTTTTTT
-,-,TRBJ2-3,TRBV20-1,CSAGTPDTQYF,TGCAGTGCTGGGACACCAGATACGCAGTATTTT
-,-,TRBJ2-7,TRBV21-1,CASSNGVHYEQYF,TGTGCCAGCAGCAACGGAGTCCACTACGAGCAGTACTTC
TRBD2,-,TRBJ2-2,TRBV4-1,CASSLPTSGGLANTGELFF,TGCGCCAGCAGCCTCCCGACTAGCGGGGGGCTTGCGAACACCGGGGAGCTGTTTTTT
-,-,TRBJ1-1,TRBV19,CASSIVVVLDKNTEAFF,TGTGCCAGTAGTATAGTGGTTGTGTTGGACAAGAACACTGAAGCTTTCTTT
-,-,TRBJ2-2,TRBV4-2,CASSQAGLDTGELFF,TGTGCCAGCAGCCAAGCGGGACTGGACACCGGGGAGCTGTTTTTT
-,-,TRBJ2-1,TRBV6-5,CASSYVQTGYNEQFF,TGTGCCAGCAGTTACGTCCAGACTGGTTACAATGAGCAGTTCTTC
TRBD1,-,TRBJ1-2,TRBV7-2,CASSSQGWGNYGYTF,TGTGCCAGCAGCTCACAGGGGTGGGGTAACTATGGCTACACCTTC
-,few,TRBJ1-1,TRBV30,CACRAAMNTEAFF,TGTGCCTGCAGGGCAGCAATGAACACTGAAGCTTTCTTT
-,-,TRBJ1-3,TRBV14,CASSQWQGSGNTIYF,TGTGCCAGCAGCCAATGGCAGGGCTCTGGAAACACCATATATTTT
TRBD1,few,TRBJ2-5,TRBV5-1,CASSGDSQETQYF,TGCGCCAGCAGCGGGGACAGTCAAGAGACCCAGTACTTC
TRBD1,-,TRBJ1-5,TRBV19,CASSSRGRGNQPQHF,TGTGCCAGTAGTAGCCGAGGCAGGGGGAATCAGCCCCAGCATTTT
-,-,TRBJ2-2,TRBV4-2,CASSQENWLRFEAGELFF,TGTGCCAGCAGCCAAGAAAATTGGCTGCGGTTTGAGGCCGGGGAGCTGTTTTTT
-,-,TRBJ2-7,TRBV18,CASSHTGSDTGSGEQYF,TGTGCCAGCTCACATACCGGATCTGATACGGGATCGGGTGAGCAGTACTTC
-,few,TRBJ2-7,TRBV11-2,CASSLGPTYEQYF,TGTGCCAGCAGCTTGGGCCCGACCTACGAGCAGTACTTC
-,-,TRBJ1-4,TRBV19,CASTVWSHEKLFF,TGTGCCAGTACCGTCTGGAGCCATGAAAAACTGTTTTTT
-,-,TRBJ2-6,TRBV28,CASSAGSSGANVLTF,TGTGCCAGCAGTGCCGGGTCCTCTGGGGCCAACGTCCTGACTTTC
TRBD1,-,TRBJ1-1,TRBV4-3,CASSQGGGIADTEAFF,TGCGCCAGCAGCCAAGGAGGGGGCATTGCTGACACTGAAGCTTTCTTT
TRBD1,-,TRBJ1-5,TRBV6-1,CASTNSGQGTQPQHF,TGTGCCAGCACCAATTCAGGACAGGGCACTCAGCCCCAGCATTTT
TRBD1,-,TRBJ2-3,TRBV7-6,CASSRGPGQVSTDTQYF,TGTGCCAGCAGCAGAGGGCCTGGACAGGTCAGCACAGATACGCAGTATTTT
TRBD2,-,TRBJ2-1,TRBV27,CASSLKSGRWDEQFF,TGTGCCAGCAGTTTAAAGAGCGGGAGATGGGATGAGCAGTTCTTC
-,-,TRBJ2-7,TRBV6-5,CASSFGQYEQYF,TGTGCCAGCAGTTTCGGACAGTACGAGCAGTACTTC
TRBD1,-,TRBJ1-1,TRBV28,CASSIMGQGNTEAFF,TGTGCCAGCAGTATAATGGGACAGGGGAACACTGAAGCTTTCTTT
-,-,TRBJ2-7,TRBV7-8,CASSLYRALNYEQYF,TGTGCCAGCAGCCTCTACAGGGCCCTAAACTACGAGCAGTACTTC
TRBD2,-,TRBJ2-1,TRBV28,CASRLRDYLRIEQFF,TGTGCCAGCCGCCTCCGGGACTACTTACGTATTGAGCAGTTCTTC
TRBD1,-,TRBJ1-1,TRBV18,CASSPGQGANTEAFF,TGTGCCAGCTCACCAGGGCAGGGGGCGAACACTGAAGCTTTCTTT
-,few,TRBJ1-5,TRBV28,CASSLTGNQAQHF,TGTGCCAGCAGTTTAACAGGGAATCAGGCCCAGCATTTT
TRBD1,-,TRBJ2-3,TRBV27,CASTIGGQGRDTQYF,TGTGCCAGCACCATAGGGGGACAGGGCAGGGATACGCAGTATTTT
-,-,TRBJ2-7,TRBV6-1,CASSATYEQYF,TGTGCCAGCAGTGCCACCTACGAGCAGTACTTC
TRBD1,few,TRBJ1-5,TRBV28,CASSQTGTGGNQPQHF,TGTGCCAGCAGTCAAACCGGGACAGGGGGCAATCAGCCCCAGCATTTT
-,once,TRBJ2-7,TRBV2,CASSLRQPYEQYF,TGTGCCAGCAGCCTCCGACAGCCCTACGAGCAGTACTTC
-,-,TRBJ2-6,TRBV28,CASSLVKLAGANVLTF,TGTGCCAGCAGTTTGGTCAAACTTGCTGGGGCCAACGTCCTGACTTTC
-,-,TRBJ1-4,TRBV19,CASRDRATNEKLFF,TGTGCCAGTAGAGACAGAGCAACTAATGAAAAACTGTTTTTT
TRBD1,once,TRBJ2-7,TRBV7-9,CASSRQGFNEQYF,TGTGCCAGCAGCCGACAGGGTTTCAACGAGCAGTACTTC
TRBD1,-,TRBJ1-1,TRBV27,CASSSDRAMNTEAFF,TGTGCCAGCAGTTCTGACAGGGCGATGAACACTGAAGCTTTCTTT
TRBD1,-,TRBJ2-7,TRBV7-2,CASSYRQGVDEQYF,TGTGCCAGCAGCTATCGACAGGGTGTCGACGAGCAGTACTTC